This passage covers 9 T cell receptor beta chains from one sample sequenced in a study of OX40 agonist ivuxolimab in advanced cancers. Libraries were prepared by immunoSEQ multiplex PCR; TCRdb keeps only in-frame clonotypes and omits some of them. Seen here are about 58,000 clones, roughly 80% observed once, and the top ten hold around 3.2%. The sample was CD4+ or CD8+ T cells sorted from blood, taken in a trial of the OX40 agonist ivuxolimab. These TCRs come from an adult with an advanced solid tumor such as melanoma, head and neck, liver or kidney cancer.

This chain joins TRBV18 and TRBJ2-7; D gene unclear. Germline V CDR1 and CDR2: KGHSH, LQKENI. Deletions cut 4 bases from V and 2 bases from J, with 12 bases between. This CDR3 spans 14 amino acids. The CDR3: CASSRPTETYEQYF. CDR3 nucleotides: TGTGCCAGCTCACGACCGACCGAGACCTACGAGCAGTACTTC.

V is TRBV28 and J is TRBJ2-3, with 7 nucleotides matching TRBD1. Per the germline V gene, CDR1 is MDHEN and CDR2 is SYDVKM. The CDR3 has 13 amino acids. V lost 4 bases, J lost 4 bases, and 2 bases stayed unmatched. Written as DNA, the CDR3 is TGTGCCAGCAGTTCACAGGGGTCAGATACGCAGTATTTT. It encodes CASSSQGSDTQYF.

The CDR3: CASSLERGNTIYF. In DNA, the CDR3 is TGTGCCAGCAGCTTGGAAAGGGGAAACACCATATATTTT. The J gene is TRBJ1-3, the V gene TRBV5-8; no clear D gene. CDR1 is SGHTS, CDR2 YDEGEE, per germline. V lost 0 bases and J 4 bases, leaving 5 bases between the germline ends. The CDR3 contains 13 residues.

In this sample, this clone turned up a few times. This sequence joins TRBV7-6 and TRBJ2-7, with D unclear. CDR1 is SGHVS and CDR2 is FNYEAQ in the germline V gene. Trimming left V 2 bases short and J 7 bases short, with 9 bases between. This CDR3 spans 12 amino acids. The CDR3 bases are TGTGCCAGCAGCTTATATCTCGGTGAGCAGTACTTC. It codes for CASSLYLGEQYF.

The V call is TRBV19, the J call TRBJ2-1, with TRBD2 as a possible D gene (7 bases). V lost 1 base and J 3 bases, leaving 13 bases between the germline ends. CDR1 and CDR2 (germline): LNHDA, SQIVND (reference sequence). The CDR3 runs 16 residues. The chain's CDR3 is CASSIGRGRYYNEQFF. The CDR3 bases are TGTGCCAGTAGTATAGGGCGGGGGCGTTACTACAATGAGCAGTTCTTC. Full variable domain (missing parts from reference TRBV19 and TRBJ2-1): DGGITQSPKYLFRKEGQNVTLSCEQNLNHDAMYWYRQDPGQGLRLIYYSQIVNDFQKGDIAEGYSVSREKKESFPLTVTSAQKNPTAFYLCASSIGRGRYYNEQFFGPGTRLTVL.

This clone has a single count. The rearrangement uses TRBV7-2 and TRBJ2-7, with 7 bases fitting TRBD1. The CDR3 is 14 amino acids. CDR1 and CDR2 (germline): SGHTA, FQGNSA. J was trimmed by 1 base and V by 1 base; bases with no gene match: 1. CDR3 nucleotides: TGTGCCAGCAGCTTAGACAGGGGTTCCTACGAGCAGTACTTC. This codes for CASSLDRGSYEQYF.

The V and J genes are TRBV7-6 and TRBJ2-7; D is unclear. Germline values: CDR1 SGHVS, CDR2 FNYEAQ. The length of the CDR3 is 12 residues. V gave up 4 bases and J gave up 5 bases, with 9 bases separating them. The DNA of the CDR3 is TGTGCCAGCAGCTCTACATACAACGAGCAGTACTTC. Its protein product is CASSSTYNEQYF.

The chain joins TRBV7-9 to TRBJ1-1, with TRBD1 identical over 9 bases. Germline CDR1 SEHNR, CDR2 FQNEAQ (reference sequence). The CDR3 is 13 amino acids. After removal of 4 bases from V and 7 bases from J, the junction contained 4 bases not matched to a gene. DNA for the CDR3: TGTGCCAGCAGCTCACAGGGGGCCAGTGAAGCTTTCTTT. It codes for CASSSQGASEAFF.

The gene calls are TRBV7-2 and TRBJ2-7; D call uncertain. The CDR3 length is 11 residues. V was cut by 5 bases and J by 7 bases, with 9 bases left in between. Looked up from germline, CDR1 is SGHTA and CDR2 is FQGNSA. CDR3 in amino acids: CASSLSREQYF. In nucleotides, the CDR3 is TGTGCCAGCAGCCTTTCGCGGGAGCAGTACTTC.